The clone carrying this T cell receptor (beta chain) was observed a single time. Clones were sequenced by immunoSEQ multiplex PCR, and TCRdb holds only the in-frame ones, with some missing. The sample holds some 110,000 clones; over 90% are singletons and the top ten take about 2.6%. The V and J ends lost 0 bases and 8 bases respectively, with 14 bases between them. From germline, CDR1 is SGHAT and CDR2 FQNNGV. CDR3 size: 15 residues. This record belongs to a study of control samples from healthy donors and cancer patients. The clonotype originates from a young man in good health. The specimen was blood. This chain joins TRBV11-2 and TRBJ2-1; possibly TRBD1 for D (5 bases). CDR3 residues: CASSLDGAGRDEQFF. CDR3 coding DNA: TGTGCCAGCAGCTTAGATGGGGCAGGACGTGATGAGCAGTTCTTC.